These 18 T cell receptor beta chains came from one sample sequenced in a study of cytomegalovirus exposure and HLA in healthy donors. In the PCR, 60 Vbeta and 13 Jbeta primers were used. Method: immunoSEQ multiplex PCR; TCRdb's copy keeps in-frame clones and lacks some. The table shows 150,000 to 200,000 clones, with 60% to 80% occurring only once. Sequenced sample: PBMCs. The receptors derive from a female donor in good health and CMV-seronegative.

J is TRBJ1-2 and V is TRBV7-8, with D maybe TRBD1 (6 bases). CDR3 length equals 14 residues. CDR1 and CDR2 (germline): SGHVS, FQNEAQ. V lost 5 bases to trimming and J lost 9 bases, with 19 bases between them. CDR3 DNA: TGTGCCAGCAGCCCCTCCCGACAGGAACTAAGCTACACCTTC. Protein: CASSPSRQELSYTF.

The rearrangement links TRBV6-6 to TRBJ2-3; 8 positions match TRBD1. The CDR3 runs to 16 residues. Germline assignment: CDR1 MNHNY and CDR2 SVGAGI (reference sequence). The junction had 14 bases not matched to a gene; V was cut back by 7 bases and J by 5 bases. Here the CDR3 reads CASIQSSGGIRDTQYF. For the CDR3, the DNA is TGTGCCAGCATCCAGTCGTCAGGGGGCATTCGAGATACGCAGTATTTT.

This CDR3 is CASSVTEAGANVLTF. The CDR3 DNA is TGTGCCAGCAGCGTAACGGAGGCTGGGGCCAACGTCCTGACTTTC. V and J are TRBV9 and TRBJ2-6, with D possibly matching TRBD2 (5 bases). The CDR3 is 15 residues long. Deletions cut 1 base from V and 2 bases from J, with 7 bases between. The germline CDR1 and CDR2 sequences are SGDLS and YYNGEE. The variable domain in full, completed from reference TRBV9 and TRBJ2-6, reads DSGVTQTPKHLITATGQRVTLRCSPRSGDLSVYWYQQSLDQGLQFLIQYYNGEERAKGNILERFSAQQFPDLHSELNLSSLELGDSALYFCASSVTEAGANVLTFGAGSRLTVL.

The CDR3 nucleotides read TGTGCCTGGAGTAGCACTAGCGGCTCCTACGAGCAGTACTTC. As protein: CAWSSTSGSYEQYF. This chain joins TRBV30 and TRBJ2-7; 8 nucleotides match TRBD2. From germline, CDR1 is GTSNPN and CDR2 SVGIG (reference sequence). This CDR3 is built from 14 residues. V shed 2 bases, J shed 0 bases, and the junction held 3 bases outside the gene matches.

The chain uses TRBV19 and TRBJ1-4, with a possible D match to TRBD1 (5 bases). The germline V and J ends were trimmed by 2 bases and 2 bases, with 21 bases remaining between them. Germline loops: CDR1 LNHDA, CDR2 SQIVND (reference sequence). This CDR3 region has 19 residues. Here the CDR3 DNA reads TGTGCCAGTAGTATACAAGGCGCGGGACCCCGGGGGACTAATGAAAAACTGTTTTTT. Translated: CASSIQGAGPRGTNEKLFF.

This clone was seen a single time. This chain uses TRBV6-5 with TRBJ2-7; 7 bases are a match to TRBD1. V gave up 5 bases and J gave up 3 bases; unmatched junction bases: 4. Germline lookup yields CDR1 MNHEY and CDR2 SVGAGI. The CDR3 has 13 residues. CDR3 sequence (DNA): TGTGCCAGCAGTACATACAGGGGCTACGAGCAGTACTTC. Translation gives CASSTYRGYEQYF.

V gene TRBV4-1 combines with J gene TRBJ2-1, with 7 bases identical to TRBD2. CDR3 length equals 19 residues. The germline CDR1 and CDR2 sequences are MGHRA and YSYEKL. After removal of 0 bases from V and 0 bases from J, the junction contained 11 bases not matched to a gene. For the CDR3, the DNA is TGCGCCAGCAGCCAAGATATAGTTTGGCGGGGGAGCTCCTACAATGAGCAGTTCTTC. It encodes CASSQDIVWRGSSYNEQFF.

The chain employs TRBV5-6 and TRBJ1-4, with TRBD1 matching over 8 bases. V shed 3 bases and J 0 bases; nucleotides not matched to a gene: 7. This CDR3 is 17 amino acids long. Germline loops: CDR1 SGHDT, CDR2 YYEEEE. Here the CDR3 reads CASSSGAGGATNEKLFF. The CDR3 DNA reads TGTGCCAGCAGCTCGGGGGCAGGGGGCGCAACTAATGAAAAACTGTTTTTT.

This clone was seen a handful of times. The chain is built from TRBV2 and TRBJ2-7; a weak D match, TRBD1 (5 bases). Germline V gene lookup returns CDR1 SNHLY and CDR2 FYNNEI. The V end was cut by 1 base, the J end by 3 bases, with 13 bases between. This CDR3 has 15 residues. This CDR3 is CASSEEEQEIYEQYF. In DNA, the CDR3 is TGTGCCAGCAGTGAAGAGGAACAGGAAATCTACGAGCAGTACTTC.

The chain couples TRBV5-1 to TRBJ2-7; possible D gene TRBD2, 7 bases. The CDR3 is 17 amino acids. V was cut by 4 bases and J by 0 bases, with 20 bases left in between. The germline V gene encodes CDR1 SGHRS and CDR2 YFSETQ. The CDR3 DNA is TGCGCCAGCAGCCCTGAGGGGGGGGTATCGAGCTCCTACGAGCAGTACTTC. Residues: CASSPEGGVSSSYEQYF.

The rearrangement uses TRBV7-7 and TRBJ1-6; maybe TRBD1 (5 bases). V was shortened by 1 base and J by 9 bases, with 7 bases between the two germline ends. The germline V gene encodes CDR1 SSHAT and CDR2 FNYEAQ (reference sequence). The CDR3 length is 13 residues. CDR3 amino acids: CASSLDGGSPLHF. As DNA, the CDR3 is TGTGCCAGCAGCTTAGACGGGGGTTCACCCCTCCACTTT.

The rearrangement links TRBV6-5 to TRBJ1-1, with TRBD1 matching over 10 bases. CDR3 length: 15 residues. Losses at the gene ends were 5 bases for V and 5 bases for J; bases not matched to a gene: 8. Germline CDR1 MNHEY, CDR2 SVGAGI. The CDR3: CASSPPGQGLTEAFF. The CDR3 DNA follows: TGTGCCAGCAGTCCACCGGGACAGGGGTTGACTGAAGCTTTCTTT.

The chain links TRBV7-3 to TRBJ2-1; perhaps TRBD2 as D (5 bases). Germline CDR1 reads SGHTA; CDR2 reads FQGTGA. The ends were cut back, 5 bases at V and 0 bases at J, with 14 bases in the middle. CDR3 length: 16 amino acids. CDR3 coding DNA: TGTGCCAGCAGCAAAACTAGTCTGAGCTCCTACAATGAGCAGTTCTTC. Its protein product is CASSKTSLSSYNEQFF.

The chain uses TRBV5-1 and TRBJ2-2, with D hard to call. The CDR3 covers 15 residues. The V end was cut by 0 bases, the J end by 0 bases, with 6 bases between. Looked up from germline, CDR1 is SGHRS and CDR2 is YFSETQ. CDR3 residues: CASSLDWSNTGELFF. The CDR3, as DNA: TGCGCCAGCAGCTTGGACTGGTCGAACACCGGGGAGCTGTTTTTT.

Written as DNA, the CDR3 is TGTGCCAGCAGTTTAAGAGGGGGAAACTATGGCTACACCTTC. It codes for CASSLRGGNYGYTF. This chain joins TRBV13 and TRBJ1-2; possible D gene TRBD1, 6 bases. CDR1 and CDR2 (germline): PRHDT, FYEKMQ (reference sequence). The V end was cut by 6 bases, the J end by 2 bases, with 13 bases between. The CDR3 sequence is 14 residues long.

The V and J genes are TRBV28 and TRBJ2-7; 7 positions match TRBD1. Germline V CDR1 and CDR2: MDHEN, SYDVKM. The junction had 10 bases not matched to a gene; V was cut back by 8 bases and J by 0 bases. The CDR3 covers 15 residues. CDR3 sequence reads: CASGSGTASSYEQYF. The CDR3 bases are TGTGCCAGCGGGTCCGGGACAGCAAGCTCCTACGAGCAGTACTTC.

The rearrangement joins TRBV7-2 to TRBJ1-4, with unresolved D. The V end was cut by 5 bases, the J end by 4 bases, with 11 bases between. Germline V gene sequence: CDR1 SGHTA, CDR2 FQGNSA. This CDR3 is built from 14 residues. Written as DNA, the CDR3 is TGTGCCAGCAGCGTAGAACGGGTTAATGAAAAACTGTTTTTT. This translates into CASSVERVNEKLFF.

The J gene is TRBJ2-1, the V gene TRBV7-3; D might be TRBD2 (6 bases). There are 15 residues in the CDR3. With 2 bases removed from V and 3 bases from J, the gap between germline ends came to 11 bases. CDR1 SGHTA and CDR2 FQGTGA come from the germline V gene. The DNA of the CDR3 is TGTGCCAGCAGCTTACAGGGACTGGACTACAATGAGCAGTTCTTC. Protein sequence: CASSLQGLDYNEQFF.